One sample yielded the 17 T cell receptor beta chains listed below, sequenced in a study of T cells in Graves' hyperthyroidism and ophthalmopathy (dated by TCRdb to about 2019). Libraries were constructed by multiplex PCR. The instrument was an Illumina HiSeq 2000. The TCR beta CDR3 regions were amplified from the RNA transcripts. A first-round RT-PCR of the TCR CDR3 used the HTBI primer set with the Qiagen OneStep RT-PCR kit. The public reads were quality trimmed at Q25 with fastp and then assembled into clones with MiXCR by TCRdb, keeping productive beta chains. Rows with a matching CDR3 protein are joined into one entry that keeps the most common DNA and genes. The sample records about 380,000 distinct CDR3 sequences, about 18% of which are singletons. The ten largest clones represent 40% of the sample. Specimen: blood. The origin of the receptors is a man aged 18 to 35 with Graves' ophthalmopathy.

This clonotype was seen only a few times. The chain joins TRBV4-1 to TRBJ2-7; a weak D match, TRBD1 (6 bases). V was shortened by 4 bases and J by 7 bases, with 17 bases between the two germline ends. The CDR3 runs to 14 residues. The germline gives CDR1 MGHRA, CDR2 YSYEKL. The CDR3 DNA reads TGCGCCAGCAGCCTGGGACACGATGGAGGTGAGCAGTACTTC. The encoded protein is CASSLGHDGGEQYF.

This chain uses TRBV13 with TRBJ2-5, with unresolved D. Trimming pared 5 bases from V and 5 bases from J, leaving 12 bases between. Germline CDR1 reads PRHDT; CDR2 reads FYEKMQ (reference sequence). CDR3 length: 13 residues. This CDR3 is CASSLRLGETQYF. The CDR3 nucleotides are TGTGCCAGCAGCCTACGACTCGGGGAGACCCAGTACTTC. The variable domain in full, completed from reference TRBV13 and TRBJ2-5, reads AAGVIQSPRHLIKEKRETATLKCYPIPRHDTVYWYQQGPGQDPQFLISFYEKMQSDKGSIPDRFSAQQFSDYHSELNMSSLELGDSALYFCASSLRLGETQYFGPGTRLLVL.

This clonotype was observed a handful of times. V gene TRBV5-1 combines with J gene TRBJ1-2; D is uncertain. There are 16 residues in the CDR3. CDR1 and CDR2 (germline): SGHRS, YFSETQ. V lost 4 bases and J lost 0, with 16 bases in between. CDR3 sequence reads: CASSGESLLANYGYTF. DNA of the CDR3: TGCGCCAGCAGCGGGGAAAGTCTCCTAGCTAACTATGGCTACACCTTC.

In its sample, this clonotype was seen many times. The rearrangement links TRBV10-3 to TRBJ1-2, with TRBD1 matching over 7 bases. The CDR3 is 15 residues long. Germline CDR1 is ENHRY and CDR2 is SYGVKD. The V gene end was trimmed by 6 bases and the J gene end by 4 bases; junction bases not matched to a gene: 11. The CDR3 region is CAIRTGWFVAYGYTF. In nucleotides, the CDR3 is TGTGCCATCAGGACAGGGTGGTTTGTTGCCTATGGCTACACCTTC.

This clonotype was seen repeatedly, ten times or more. The chain is built from TRBV6-6 and TRBJ1-1; no clear D. The germline gives CDR1 MNHNY, CDR2 SVGAGI (reference sequence). CDR3 size: 15 residues. Trimming cost V 2 bases and J 1 base, with 11 bases left between them. The CDR3 sequence: CASSYGRTANTEAFF. The CDR3 DNA follows: TGTGCCAGCAGTTACGGGAGGACGGCGAACACTGAAGCTTTCTTT.

This clonotype has a count of ten or more. The chain joins TRBV20-1 to TRBJ1-1; TRBD1 might be the D (5 bases). Germline V lookup: CDR1 DFQATT, CDR2 SNEGSKA (reference sequence). V shed 3 bases and J shed 0 bases, with 14 bases lying between them. This CDR3 contains 15 residues. CDR3 loop: CSASEQAGLNTEAFF. The CDR3 DNA sequence: TGCAGTGCTAGTGAGCAGGCGGGGCTGAACACTGAAGCTTTCTTT.

The CDR3 DNA sequence: TGCGCCAGCAACCGCCACCCCGACGAGGGAGAGACCCAGTACTTC. It is translated as CASNRHPDEGETQYF. The V gene is TRBV5-1, the J gene TRBJ2-5; D may be TRBD2 (5 bases). The CDR3 has 15 amino acids. Looked up from germline, CDR1 is SGHRS and CDR2 is YFSETQ. The V end lost 6 bases, the J end lost 4 bases, and 19 bases lay between the germline ends.

The chain's CDR3 is CASSQDGAGRPQHF. CDR3 bases: TGTGCCAGCAGCCAAGATGGGGCAGGGCGGCCCCAGCATTTT. This sequence joins TRBV3-1 and TRBJ1-5, with D possibly TRBD1 on 5 matching bases. V was cut by 0 bases and J by 9 bases, with 12 bases left in between. The CDR3 runs to 14 residues. Germline loops: CDR1 LGHDT, CDR2 YNNKEL (reference sequence). The full variable domain, with the rest looked up from reference TRBV3-1 and TRBJ1-5, is DTAVSQTPKYLVTQMGNDKSIKCEQNLGHDTMYWYKQDSKKFLKIMFSYNNKELIINETVPNRFSPKSPDKAHLNLHINSLELGDSAVYFCASSQDGAGRPQHFGDGTRLSIL.

This clonotype was observed many times. The rearrangement links TRBV11-2 to TRBJ2-5; the D is unclear. Germline V gene data show CDR1 as SGHAT and CDR2 as FQNNGV. The CDR3 is 12 amino acids. The V gene lost 5 bases and the J gene lost 4 bases, with 8 bases spanning the gap. CDR3 sequence: CASSTDTETQYF. CDR3 nucleotide sequence: TGTGCCAGCAGCACCGACACAGAGACCCAGTACTTC.

The table lists this clonotype with many counts. This chain joins TRBV18 and TRBJ1-5, with 8 bases identical to TRBD1. Germline CDR1 KGHSH, CDR2 LQKENI. This CDR3 spans 15 amino acids. With 6 bases clipped from V and 9 bases from J, the junction kept 13 bases outside the gene matches. The CDR3, as DNA: TGTGCCAGCTCCCCGGACAGGGCCACGCTGTGGCCCCAGCATTTT. Protein sequence: CASSPDRATLWPQHF.

This clonotype occurred many times. The chain has TRBV6-1 and TRBJ2-5; 7 bases align to TRBD1. This CDR3 contains 15 residues. V was clipped by 7 bases and J by 5 bases; unmatched bases: 13. Looked up from germline, CDR1 is MNHNS and CDR2 is SASEGT. This CDR3 reads CASIKSQDRWETQYF. The CDR3 DNA is TGTGCCAGCATAAAATCCCAGGACAGGTGGGAGACCCAGTACTTC.

This clonotype was seen more than once but under ten times. This chain uses TRBV5-1 with TRBJ2-5, with TRBD1 identical over 7 bases. Trimming cost V 4 bases and J 1 base; bases outside gene matches: 4. The CDR3 is 14 residues long. CDR1 SGHRS and CDR2 YFSETQ come from the germline V gene. CDR3 sequence: CASSVGQSQETQYF. The DNA of the CDR3 is TGCGCCAGCAGCGTGGGACAGTCCCAAGAGACCCAGTACTTC.

J is TRBJ2-1 and V is TRBV11-3, with 11 bases identical to TRBD2. Germline lookup yields CDR1 SGHNT and CDR2 YENEEA. The CDR3 length is 20 residues. V shed 4 bases, J shed 8 bases, and the junction held 22 bases outside the gene matches. The CDR3 sequence: CASSSYPLELAGAPTYEQFF. The CDR3 bases are TGTGCCAGCAGCTCATACCCGCTAGAACTAGCGGGGGCCCCCACGTATGAGCAGTTCTTC.

The sample holds many counts of this clonotype. The chain employs TRBV28 and TRBJ2-1; D might be TRBD1 or TRBD2, each matching 7 bases. V was pared by 5 bases and J by 2 bases, with 16 bases between. This CDR3 comprises 16 residues. Germline assignment: CDR1 MDHEN and CDR2 SYDVKM. The CDR3 bases are TGTGCCAGCAGTCCCCCAGGGAGGGGGCCCTACAATGAGCAGTTCTTC. This sequence encodes CASSPPGRGPYNEQFF.

This clonotype was picked up many times. The V call is TRBV12-3 or TRBV12-4, the J call TRBJ2-5; TRBD1 matches 11 bases. V lost 3 bases, J lost 4 bases, and 7 bases stayed unmatched. This CDR3 spans 16 amino acids. DNA of the CDR3: TGTGCCAGCAGTTTTGATCGGACAGGGGGCGGAGAGACCCAGTACTTC. Amino acids: CASSFDRTGGGETQYF.

This clonotype was counted at least ten times. The CDR3 coding sequence is TGTGCCAGCAGTTTATCGGGTGTTAATGAGCAGTTCTTC. Residues: CASSLSGVNEQFF. V usage is TRBV27 and J usage is TRBJ2-1, with D hard to call. V shed 0 bases and J shed 7 bases, with 7 bases lying between them. The CDR3 is made up of 13 amino acids. In germline, CDR1 is MNHEY, CDR2 SMNVEV (reference sequence).

This clonotype has a count of ten or more. This sequence joins TRBV7-9 and TRBJ1-2; D is undetermined. Germline V CDR1 and CDR2: SEHNR, FQNEAQ (reference sequence). V lost 1 base to trimming and J lost 2 bases, with 5 bases between them. The CDR3 loop spans 13 amino acids. The CDR3 coding sequence is TGTGCCAGCAGCTTAGAAGAAAACTATGGCTACACCTTC. Protein sequence: CASSLEENYGYTF.